Included here is one T cell receptor beta chain sequence, with context. The data stem from a study of blood T cell repertoires in COVID-19. Study-wide background: Specimens from acute and convalescent COVID-19 originated in the United States, Italy and Spain. PBMCs, B-cell-depleted T cells, or T cells were the source of the cDNA or gDNA that made up the material.

Assay used: immunoSEQ multiplex PCR; TCRdb lists only in-frame clones, some missing. Of approximately 120,000 clones listed, over 80% are singletons. The receptor was isolated from a human donor in a cohort sampled during active COVID-19. The sample consisted of peripheral blood.

The CDR3 DNA is TGCGCCAGCAGCCCTGGGACTAGCGGGATTAATCTAGAGACCCAGTACTTC. It codes for CASSPGTSGINLETQYF. The genes are TRBV5-1 and TRBJ2-5, with 13 bases aligning to TRBD2. The J segment lost 4 bases and the V segment lost 4 bases, leaving 10 bases of the junction unmatched. The CDR3 totals 17 residues. Germline V gene data show CDR1 as SGHRS and CDR2 as YFSETQ. Based on the CDR3 plus reference TRBV5-1 and TRBJ2-5, the full variable domain is KAGVTQTPRYLIKTRGQQVTLSCSPISGHRSVSWYQQTPGQGLQFLFEYFSETQRNKGNFPGRFSGRQFSNSRSEMNVSTLELGDSALYLCASSPGTSGINLETQYFGPGTRLLVL.